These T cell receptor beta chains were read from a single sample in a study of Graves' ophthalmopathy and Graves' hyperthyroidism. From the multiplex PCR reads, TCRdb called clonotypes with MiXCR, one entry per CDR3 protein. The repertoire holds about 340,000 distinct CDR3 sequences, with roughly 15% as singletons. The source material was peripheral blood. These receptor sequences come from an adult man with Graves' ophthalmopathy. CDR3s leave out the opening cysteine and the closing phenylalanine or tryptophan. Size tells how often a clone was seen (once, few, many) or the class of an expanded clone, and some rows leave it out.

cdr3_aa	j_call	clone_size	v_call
ASSRQTGFSPLH	TRBJ1-6	many	TRBV6-5
ASKLDGAPTEAF	TRBJ1-1	many	TRBV6-2/TRBV6-3
ASSPGDRTYEQY	TRBJ2-7	many	TRBV12-3/TRBV12-4
ASSGDRSSEAF	TRBJ1-1	many	TRBV2
ASSRDRGDQPQH	TRBJ1-5	many	TRBV6-5
ASSQSGKYSGNTIF	TRBJ1-3	.	TRBV28
ASALVGPATQH	TRBJ1-5	.	TRBV12-5
ASSPPILAGAYEQY	TRBJ2-7	.	TRBV4-2
ASRRRDRETGELF	TRBJ2-2	many	TRBV25-1
AWMEVGTGSSPLH	TRBJ1-6	.	TRBV30
ASSRRQGAASGNTIY	TRBJ1-3	many	TRBV6-1
ASSPIGTGQRKNTEAF	TRBJ1-1	many	TRBV28
ASSFTTAGNTIY	TRBJ1-3	many	TRBV7-9
ASSYGSGGGNTQY	TRBJ2-3	many	TRBV6-5
ASSSSGIYYGYT	TRBJ1-2	many	TRBV11-2
ASTGARITDSYEQY	TRBJ2-7	.	TRBV6-1
ASSHLRDTAGWGAF	TRBJ1-1	many	TRBV4-2
ASSVTGGRTEAF	TRBJ1-1	.	TRBV6-1
ASSSENTGELF	TRBJ2-2	many	TRBV2
ASSYDRENSPLH	TRBJ1-6	.	TRBV6-4
ASSRGKQNTNYGYI	TRBJ1-2	.	TRBV6-1
ASSVGWTDSYNSPLH	TRBJ1-6	many	TRBV9
SARTGLNQPQH	TRBJ1-5	many	TRBV20-1
ASSSRLAGATQTQY	TRBJ2-5	.	TRBV3-1
ATSGGDSSNQPQH	TRBJ1-5	many	TRBV10-3
ASSLGGGPSGANVLT	TRBJ2-6	many	TRBV27
ASSYSRVVMNTEAC	TRBJ1-1	.	TRBV6-5
ASRLGRPSQETQY	TRBJ2-5	many	TRBV6-5
ASSPQEGALEQY	TRBJ2-7	.	TRBV27
ASSLRGLAGGQETQY	TRBJ2-5	many	TRBV7-8